Listed below are T cell receptor beta chains from one sample, sequenced in a study of OX40 agonist ivuxolimab in advanced cancers. Assay: immunoSEQ multiplex PCR; the TCRdb copy retains only in-frame clones and omits some. This table has more than 75,000 clones, about 88% appearing once. The sequences come from CD4+ or CD8+ T cells sorted from blood, collected in a trial of the OX40 agonist ivuxolimab. The receptor source for this set is an adult with an advanced solid tumor such as melanoma, head and neck, liver or kidney cancer. The CDR3 runs from the conserved cysteine through the conserved F or W. D genes are given only for firm matches. Size values are once, few and many counts, or a class for expanded clones, and some rows have none.

TRBV7-4,TRBJ1-2,-,-,TGTGCCAGCACCATGACCCCCAACCTCGGTGGCTACACCTTC,CASTMTPNLGGYTF
TRBV2,TRBJ1-4,-,-,TGTGCCAGCACAAGAGACGCCGGGGCCTCGGCAGGGGAAAAACTGTTTTTT,CASTRDAGASAGEKLFF
TRBV4-1,TRBJ1-2,-,-,TGCGCCAGCAGCCAGGGCGGGGGGGACTATGGCTACACCTTC,CASSQGGGDYGYTF
TRBV4-3,TRBJ2-1,-,-,TGCGCCAGCTCTCCGGGCTCCTACAATGAGCAGTTCTTC,CASSPGSYNEQFF
TRBV10-3,TRBJ1-4,-,TRBD1,TGTGCCATCAGTGAGTCTGGAGGGGGCCGTAATGAAAAACTGTTTTTT,CAISESGGGRNEKLFF
TRBV5-1,TRBJ2-7,-,-,TGCGCCAGCAGCTCCCCGTCCTACGAGCAGTACTTC,CASSSPSYEQYF
TRBV2,TRBJ2-1,-,TRBD1,TGTGCCAGCAGCCGGACTGGACAGGGGGATGAGCAGTTCTTC,CASSRTGQGDEQFF
TRBV7-2,TRBJ2-4,-,-,TGTGCCAGCAGCTTAGGAGTACCCCTCGGGGCCCTCAAAAACATTCAGTACTTC,CASSLGVPLGALKNIQYF
TRBV7-9,TRBJ1-1,-,-,TGTGCCAGCAGCTTAGGAGGACACACTGAAGCTTTCTTT,CASSLGGHTEAFF
TRBV19,TRBJ2-5,once,-,TGTGCCAGTAGTATCGTTCCAGGGGTGAACGGAGAGACCCAGTACTTC,CASSIVPGVNGETQYF
TRBV27,TRBJ1-1,once,-,TGTGCCAGCAGCCTTGGACGGGGAAGGACTGAAGCTTTCTTT,CASSLGRGRTEAFF
TRBV27,TRBJ2-2,-,TRBD2,TGTGCCAGCAGTCGTCTAGCGGGAGGCACCGGGGAGCTGTTTTTT,CASSRLAGGTGELFF
TRBV19,TRBJ1-2,few,TRBD1,TGTGCCAGTAGTATTGGGACAGGGGAAGGCTACACCTTC,CASSIGTGEGYTF
TRBV7-2,TRBJ1-5,-,-,TGTGCCAGCAGCTTTGGCCTTGGGACCGATCAGCCCCAGCATTTT,CASSFGLGTDQPQHF
TRBV27,TRBJ1-2,-,-,TGTGCCAGCAGTTTATGGCAGGGGAATGGCTACACCTTC,CASSLWQGNGYTF
TRBV7-8,TRBJ1-2,few,-,TGTGCCAGCAGCTTAGCGGCCGGACAGTATGGCTACACCTTC,CASSLAAGQYGYTF
TRBV5-4,TRBJ2-1,-,-,TGTGCCAGCAGCTTGGACAGTATCTCTGAGCAGTTCTTC,CASSLDSISEQFF
TRBV2,TRBJ2-1,-,-,TGTGCCAGCAGTGAACTCGGGGCAGGACGGCGCGATGAGCAGTTCTTC,CASSELGAGRRDEQFF
TRBV2,TRBJ1-3,-,-,TGTGCCAGCAGTTCGGTCGGGGCCCGCTCTGGAAACACCATATATTTT,CASSSVGARSGNTIYF
TRBV30,TRBJ2-4,-,-,TGTGCCGGTGATCAAGGGAACATTCAGTACTTC,CAGDQGNIQYF
TRBV27,TRBJ2-7,-,-,TGTGCCAGCAGTTTATCGAGGGTCTCCTACGAGCAGTACTTC,CASSLSRVSYEQYF
TRBV7-9,TRBJ2-1,-,TRBD1,TGTGCCAGCAGATTCGGGGCGGGACAGGGGAGGAATGAGCAGTTCTTC,CASRFGAGQGRNEQFF
TRBV29-1,TRBJ1-2,once,-,TGCAGCGTTGTCGGGGGTTCTCGCTATGGCTACACCTTC,CSVVGGSRYGYTF
TRBV7-6,TRBJ2-5,-,-,TGTGCCAGCAGCCCACTAGGACAGATAGTGACCCAGTACTTC,CASSPLGQIVTQYF
TRBV19,TRBJ2-7,-,-,TGTGCCAGTAGGCCCAGGACCTACGAGCAGTACTTC,CASRPRTYEQYF